The 22 T cell receptor beta chains presented below share a single source sample, sequenced in a study of blood T cell repertoires in COVID-19. Measured with immunoSEQ multiplex PCR; TCRdb has only the in-frame clones, and not every one. Among hundreds of thousands of clones, 88% were seen once, and the ten largest hold roughly 2%. The sample comprised PBMCs or T cells enriched from blood (not recorded which). The receptors derive from a woman aged 55-70 years in a cohort exposed to, infected with or recovered from COVID-19 (not recorded which).

This clone appeared a few times. The V gene is TRBV30, the J gene TRBJ2-6; D ambiguous. Germline lookup yields CDR1 GTSNPN and CDR2 SVGIG (reference sequence). V was cut by 6 bases and J by 0 bases, with 9 bases left in between. This CDR3 region has 14 residues. CDR3 region: CACSVGSGANVLTF. CDR3 DNA sequence: TGTGCCTGCTCCGTCGGCTCTGGGGCCAACGTCCTGACTTTC.

This rearrangement joins TRBV7-9 to TRBJ2-7; 8 positions agree with TRBD2. The V gene end was trimmed by 1 base and the J gene end by 4 bases; junction bases not matched to a gene: 15. The CDR3 covers 18 residues. CDR1 and CDR2 (germline): SEHNR, FQNEAQ (reference sequence). CDR3: CASSLGELPGGPWYEQYF. The CDR3, as DNA: TGTGCCAGCAGCTTAGGGGAGTTGCCGGGAGGGCCGTGGTACGAGCAGTACTTC. Together with reference TRBV7-9 and TRBJ2-7, the CDR3 gives the full variable domain: DTGVSQNPRHKITKRGQNVTFRCDPISEHNRLYWYRQTLGQGPEFLTYFQNEAQLEKSRLLSDRFSAERPKGSFSTLEIQRTEQGDSAMYLCASSLGELPGGPWYEQYFGPGTRLTVT.

The rearrangement joins TRBV3-1 (or the pseudogene TRBV3-2) to TRBJ2-7, with 8 positions matching TRBD2. With V trimmed by 0 bases and J by 2 bases, 3 bases remained unmatched. The CDR3 sequence is 15 residues long. Germline values: CDR1 LGHDT, CDR2 YNNKEL (reference sequence). CDR3 residues: CASSQEASGPYEQYF. CDR3 in DNA: TGTGCCAGCAGCCAAGAGGCTAGCGGGCCCTACGAGCAGTACTTC.

The V gene is TRBV20-1, the J gene TRBJ2-2; 10 bases are a match to TRBD1. This CDR3 has 15 amino acids. CDR1 is DFQATT, CDR2 SNEGSKA, per germline (reference sequence). With V trimmed by 3 bases and J by 5 bases, 6 bases remained unmatched. The CDR3 nucleotides read TGCAGTGCTAGTCCGGGACAGGGGAGGACCGGGGAGCTGTTTTTT. It translates to CSASPGQGRTGELFF.

The V call is TRBV28, the J call TRBJ2-1, with 9 bases fitting TRBD1. After removal of 3 bases from V and 7 bases from J, the junction contained 13 bases not matched to a gene. Germline CDR1 is MDHEN and CDR2 is SYDVKM. CDR3 length equals 17 residues. This chain's CDR3 is CASSLVVRWTGDNEQFF. The CDR3 bases are TGTGCCAGCAGTTTGGTGGTACGTTGGACAGGGGATAATGAGCAGTTCTTC.

The chain recombines TRBV18 with TRBJ1-5; D perhaps matches TRBD1 (5 bases). Trimming shortened V by 2 bases and J by 4 bases, and 12 bases separated the two germline ends. CDR1 KGHSH and CDR2 LQKENI come from the germline V gene. The CDR3 runs to 15 residues. This CDR3 reads CASSPGAGPNQPQHF. The CDR3 DNA sequence: TGTGCCAGCTCACCAGGAGCAGGGCCTAATCAGCCCCAGCATTTT.

V gene TRBV29-1 combines with J gene TRBJ2-5, with 12 positions matching TRBD1. This CDR3 spans 14 amino acids. V dropped 5 bases and J dropped 5; count of bases not matched to a gene: 6. Germline lookup yields CDR1 SQVTM and CDR2 ANQGSEA. CDR3 in DNA: TGCAGCGTTCGGGACAGGGGGCGCATTGAGACCCAGTACTTC. Protein product: CSVRDRGRIETQYF.

This chain uses TRBV2 with TRBJ1-2; D is ambiguous. CDR3 length: 13 amino acids. Looked up from germline, CDR1 is SNHLY and CDR2 is FYNNEI. V was trimmed by 5 bases and J by 1 base, leaving 8 bases between them. The CDR3 protein is CASSLGLNYGYTF. CDR3 nucleotide sequence: TGTGCCAGCAGTCTGGGCCTTAACTATGGCTACACCTTC.

The chain links TRBV28 to TRBJ1-6; 7 bases fit TRBD1. Germline CDR1 MDHEN, CDR2 SYDVKM. Trimming at V came to 6 bases and at J to 6 bases, leaving 5 bases not matched to a gene. The CDR3 has 14 amino acids. The CDR3 protein is CASSQGTANSPLHF. In DNA, the CDR3 is TGTGCCAGCAGCCAAGGGACAGCTAATTCACCCCTCCACTTT.

The genes are TRBV28 and TRBJ2-3; no definite D call. The germline gives CDR1 MDHEN, CDR2 SYDVKM. The ends were cut back, 5 bases at V and 4 bases at J, with 7 bases in the middle. This CDR3 is built from 12 residues. The DNA of the CDR3 is TGTGCCAGCAGTACACAAGCAGATACGCAGTATTTT. It codes for CASSTQADTQYF.

The rearrangement uses TRBV7-2 and TRBJ2-1, with unresolved D. CDR3 length: 15 amino acids. The V gene's germline CDR1 is SGHTA and CDR2 FQGNSA. The V gene lost 2 bases and the J gene lost 8 bases, with 16 bases spanning the gap. The CDR3 loop reads CASSLRVGSPDEQFF. CDR3 bases: TGTGCCAGCAGCTTACGGGTCGGAAGCCCAGATGAGCAGTTCTTC.

V and J are TRBV27 and TRBJ2-3; D is unresolved. Trimming pared 4 bases from V and 1 base from J, leaving 9 bases between. In germline, CDR1 is MNHEY, CDR2 SMNVEV (reference sequence). The CDR3 extends over 14 amino acids. CDR3 region: CASSSVSGTDTQYF. The CDR3 DNA follows: TGTGCCAGCAGTTCGGTTTCGGGCACAGATACGCAGTATTTT.

V gene TRBV19 combines with J gene TRBJ2-7; the match to TRBD1 covers 12 bases. The V gene's germline CDR1 is LNHDA and CDR2 SQIVND (reference sequence). With 6 bases clipped from V and 5 bases from J, the junction kept 5 bases outside the gene matches. This CDR3 has 14 amino acids. CDR3 DNA sequence: TGTGCCAGTAGCTTGGGACAGGGGGCCGACGAGCAGTACTTC. Protein: CASSLGQGADEQYF.

This clone was counted once. The chain has TRBV5-1 and TRBJ2-2, with 8 positions matching TRBD2. Germline CDR1 and CDR2: SGHRS and YFSETQ. V shed 2 bases, J shed 1 base, and the junction held 4 bases outside the gene matches. This CDR3 spans 16 amino acids. This CDR3 is CASSLLAVLNTGELFF. For the CDR3, the DNA is TGCGCCAGCAGCTTACTAGCGGTACTGAACACCGGGGAGCTGTTTTTT.

The chain uses TRBV2 and TRBJ2-7; D is undetermined. Germline loops: CDR1 SNHLY, CDR2 FYNNEI. This CDR3 spans 11 amino acids. Trimming shortened V by 7 bases and J by 0 bases, and 4 bases separated the two germline ends. The CDR3 DNA sequence: TGTGCCAGCACCTACTCCTACGAGCAGTACTTC. Encoded protein: CASTYSYEQYF.

The V gene is TRBV19, the J gene TRBJ1-1; D not resolved. Looked up from germline, CDR1 is LNHDA and CDR2 is SQIVND (reference sequence). The CDR3 sequence is 17 residues long. The ends were cut back, 6 bases at V and 2 bases at J, with 22 bases in the middle. The CDR3 loop reads CASRLQSWSNPNTEAFF. The CDR3 DNA follows: TGTGCCAGTAGATTACAATCTTGGAGTAATCCCAACACTGAAGCTTTCTTT.

This chain connects TRBV5-5 to TRBJ2-7; a weak D match, TRBD1 (8 bases). The CDR3 loop spans 15 amino acids. Germline CDR1 and CDR2: SGHKS and YYEKEE (reference sequence). V was cut by 0 bases and J by 3 bases, with 13 bases left in between. CDR3 coding DNA: TGTGCCAGCAGCTTGGAACAGGGGGAGGGCTACGAGCAGTACTTC. This encodes CASSLEQGEGYEQYF.

This clone was observed a handful of times. The rearrangement uses TRBV9 and TRBJ1-5; D remains unclear. The length of the CDR3 is 15 residues. Trimming removed 0 bases at V and 4 bases at J, with 11 bases between. The germline gives CDR1 SGDLS, CDR2 YYNGEE. The CDR3 region has the DNA TGTGCCAGCAGCGTAGAGGCAGGCCTAAATCAGCCCCAGCATTTT. Its translation is CASSVEAGLNQPQHF.

This chain uses TRBV24-1 with TRBJ1-1; TRBD1 is a possible D gene (6 bases). CDR1 and CDR2 from the germline V gene are KGHDR and SFDVKD. V was pared by 2 bases and J by 4 bases, with 19 bases between. The CDR3 sequence is 17 residues long. CDR3 sequence (DNA): TGTGCCACCAGTGATTCTAGACAGGACGGGCGAGGCACTGAAGCTTTCTTT. Protein product: CATSDSRQDGRGTEAFF.

This clone was seen once. The chain has TRBV5-1 and TRBJ1-6, with TRBD1 matching over 9 bases. Trimming removed 4 bases from V and 10 bases from J; junction bases left unmatched: 6. This CDR3 is built from 14 residues. Germline loops: CDR1 SGHRS, CDR2 YFSETQ. The CDR3, as DNA: TGCGCCAGCAGCACCGACAGGGGGAGATCACCCCTCCACTTT. Protein: CASSTDRGRSPLHF.

This chain connects TRBV7-2 to TRBJ1-1; D call uncertain. Per germline, CDR1 SGHTA and CDR2 FQGNSA. Trimming removed 0 bases at V and 10 bases at J, with 15 bases between. The CDR3 is 14 residues long. In DNA, the CDR3 is TGTGCCAGCAGCTTAGCTGGGGAGAAAGGTTTAGCTTTCTTT. Translated: CASSLAGEKGLAFF.

The chain combines TRBV5-6 with TRBJ1-6; 7 bases are a match to TRBD1. The CDR3 extends over 14 amino acids. Per germline, CDR1 SGHDT and CDR2 YYEEEE. After removal of 1 base from V and 8 bases from J, the junction contained 3 bases not matched to a gene. In DNA form, the CDR3 reads TGTGCCAGCAGCTTGACAGGGGTGGATTCACCCCTCCACTTT. Protein sequence: CASSLTGVDSPLHF.